The clone carrying this T cell receptor beta chain was counted between two and nine times. This sample was included in a study of beta chain features in type 1 diabetes. Per the germline V gene, CDR1 is MGHDK and CDR2 is SYGVNS. CDR3 length: 13 residues. Investigators reverse transcribed all isolated RNA, so they sequenced expressed TCRB transcripts. This table comes from immunoSEQ multiplex PCR, and its TCRdb copy is limited to in-frame clones, with some not included. This sample carries a few hundred thousand clones, about 12% of them seen once, and the ten largest clones take around 0.015%. The chain employs TRBV25-1 and TRBJ2-7, with D possibly matching TRBD2 (6 bases). The J call may be in error: the DNA end matches TRBJ2-5 better. The sample comprised naive CD4+ T cells from blood. This sequence originates from a man between 18 and 29 years old in good health. CDR3 bases: TGTGCCAGCAGTCCGGGAGACCAAGAGACCCAGTACTTC. Protein product: CASSPGDQETQYF.